This entry describes one TCR beta chain. Unmatched junction bases numbered 6, after V lost 4 bases and J lost 14 bases. CDR1 and CDR2 from the germline V gene are SEHNR and FQNEAQ (reference sequence). The CDR3 length is 12 residues. This record comes from a study of blood T cell repertoires in COVID-19. The overall study: There were acute and convalescent COVID-19 samples, and they came from the United States, Italy and Spain. The analysed material was cDNA or gDNA that came from T cells, B-cell-depleted T cells, or PBMCs.

As originally analysed: Cell counts per sample came from amplifying reference gene primers. The table came from immunoSEQ multiplex PCR; TCRdb's copy has only in-frame clones and leaves some out. The V and J calls and the clone size are those of that table, but D and trimming were determined from the DNA. This repertoire shows about 97,000 clones, over 75% found once; its top ten account for roughly 10%. This chain links TRBV7-9 with TRBJ2-1; 9 nucleotides line up with TRBD1. The sequence derives from a woman in her twenties or thirties with acute or convalescent COVID-19. Input material: peripheral blood. CDR3 in amino acids: CASSSGTGNKFF. CDR3 bases: TGTGCCAGCAGCTCCGGGACAGGGAACAAGTTCTTC. Together with reference TRBV7-9 and TRBJ2-1, the CDR3 gives the full variable domain: DTGVSQNPRHKITKRGQNVTFRCDPISEHNRLYWYRQTLGQGPEFLTYFQNEAQLEKSRLLSDRFSAERPKGSFSTLEIQRTEQGDSAMYLCASSSGTGNKFFGPGTRLTVL.